The 19 T cell receptor beta chains below were found in one sample sequenced in a study of blood T cell repertoires in COVID-19. Some clones are missing from TCRdb's copy, which holds only in-frame ones; the method was immunoSEQ multiplex PCR. Of some 190,000 clones in the sample, approximately 85% were seen once. Input material: peripheral blood. The receptors come from an elderly man with COVID-19, enrolled during active disease.

The chain recombines TRBV29-1 with TRBJ1-4; weak D call: TRBD1 (5 bases). Germline CDR1 is SQVTM and CDR2 is ANQGSEA. The CDR3 runs 13 residues. With 7 bases removed from V and 8 bases from J, the gap between germline ends came to 17 bases. The CDR3 loop reads CSAVSGTGEKLFF. The CDR3, as DNA: TGCAGCGCCGTTAGCGGGACCGGGGAAAAACTGTTTTTT.

This clone has a handful of counts. The rearrangement joins TRBV5-1 to TRBJ1-2; 10 bases map to TRBD1. In germline, CDR1 is SGHRS, CDR2 YFSETQ. J was trimmed by 1 base and V by 3 bases; bases with no gene match: 6. This CDR3 contains 16 residues. For the CDR3, the DNA is TGCGCCAGCAGCTCTTCCGGGACAGGGGTTAACTATGGCTACACCTTC. It yields the protein CASSSSGTGVNYGYTF.

The V and J genes are TRBV9 and TRBJ1-2; TRBD1 might be the D (6 bases). Germline CDR1 is SGDLS and CDR2 is YYNGEE. V shed 0 bases and J shed 4 bases, with 7 bases lying between them. This CDR3 has 13 amino acids. The CDR3 spells CASSVEQGYGYTF. DNA of the CDR3: TGTGCCAGCAGCGTAGAACAGGGCTATGGCTACACCTTC. Combining the CDR3 with reference TRBV9 and TRBJ1-2 gives the whole variable domain DSGVTQTPKHLITATGQRVTLRCSPRSGDLSVYWYQQSLDQGLQFLIQYYNGEERAKGNILERFSAQQFPDLHSELNLSSLELGDSALYFCASSVEQGYGYTFGSGTRLTVV.

The chain joins TRBV28 to TRBJ2-4, with a weak D call TRBD2 (6 bases). CDR3 length: 12 residues. Germline V gene lookup returns CDR1 MDHEN and CDR2 SYDVKM. Trimming left V 7 bases short and J 7 bases short, with 11 bases between. The CDR3 DNA follows: TGTGCCAGCAAGTCGGGGGTGAACATTCAGTACTTC. Protein: CASKSGVNIQYF.

This CDR3 reads CASSPPTSETGDWNEQFF. In DNA form, the CDR3 reads TGTGCCAGCTCACCACCGACTTCGGAGACAGGGGACTGGAATGAGCAGTTCTTC. The chain recombines TRBV18 with TRBJ2-1; TRBD1 agrees at 8 bases. CDR1 is KGHSH, CDR2 LQKENI, per germline. CDR3 size: 18 residues. V trimming: 0 bases; J trimming: 7 bases; junction bases outside the gene matches: 14.

The chain employs TRBV18 and TRBJ1-2; D is unclear. CDR1 is KGHSH, CDR2 LQKENI, per germline. The CDR3 is 13 residues long. Trimming pared 1 base from V and 8 bases from J, leaving 11 bases between. CDR3 sequence reads: CASSPRASEGYTF. The CDR3 DNA follows: TGTGCCAGCTCACCACGGGCCTCCGAAGGCTACACCTTC.

This chain joins TRBV5-4 and TRBJ1-2; TRBD1 agrees at 7 bases. The CDR3 covers 14 residues. With 0 bases clipped from V and 4 bases from J, the junction kept 3 bases outside the gene matches. Germline CDR1 and CDR2: SGHNT and YYREEE (reference sequence). This CDR3 reads CASSLENRGYGYTF. CDR3 in DNA: TGTGCCAGCAGCTTGGAGAACAGGGGCTATGGCTACACCTTC.

The chain links TRBV10-3 to TRBJ2-3; a weak D match, TRBD2 (5 bases). The CDR3 has 14 residues. V was cut by 8 bases and J by 3 bases, with 15 bases left in between. Germline loops: CDR1 ENHRY, CDR2 SYGVKD. DNA for the CDR3: TGTGCCATCTCCGAGGGAGACGGGACAGATACGCAGTATTTT. Protein: CAISEGDGTDTQYF.

The rearrangement links TRBV4-1 to TRBJ1-2, with a tentative D call TRBD1 (6 bases). Germline V CDR1 and CDR2: MGHRA, YSYEKL. The CDR3 covers 15 residues. Between the trimmed V and J ends, which lost 1 base and 7 bases, there was a span of 16 bases. The CDR3 loop is CASSQAWGRQGGYTF. CDR3 DNA sequence: TGCGCCAGCAGCCAAGCCTGGGGGCGACAAGGTGGCTACACCTTC.

The chain employs TRBV18 and TRBJ1-6; the D gene is possibly TRBD1 (6 bases). Trimming cost V 4 bases and J 17 bases, with 15 bases left between them. The CDR3 runs 12 residues. From germline, CDR1 is KGHSH and CDR2 LQKENI. CDR3 coding DNA: TGTGCCAGCTCACGACCGGACAGCGGGATCCACTTT. This gives the protein CASSRPDSGIHF.

This clone has more than one count but fewer than ten. The V and J genes are TRBV5-1 and TRBJ2-7; 10 bases match TRBD1. This CDR3 spans 16 amino acids. V lost 7 bases to trimming and J lost 7 bases; unmatched junction nucleotides: 17. In germline, CDR1 is SGHRS, CDR2 YFSETQ. CDR3 coding DNA: TGCGCCAGCGACCAAACTCCCGGGACAGGGGCAGCGGAGCAGTACTTC. It encodes CASDQTPGTGAAEQYF.

To note about this clone: Other DNA sequences in the same sample also yield this CDR3. The V and J genes are TRBV7-3 and TRBJ2-3; 7 nucleotides line up with TRBD1. V gave up 6 bases and J gave up 4 bases; unmatched junction bases: 4. Germline V lookup: CDR1 SGHTA, CDR2 FQGTGA. CDR3 length: 13 amino acids. This CDR3 reads CASSQQGPDTQYF. The CDR3 nucleotides are TGTGCCAGCAGTCAACAGGGGCCAGATACGCAGTATTTT.

This rearrangement joins TRBV27 to TRBJ2-2, with TRBD2 matching 7 bases. J was trimmed by 2 bases and V by 3 bases; bases with no gene match: 3. CDR1 MNHEY and CDR2 SMNVEV come from the germline V gene (reference sequence). The CDR3 length is 15 residues. In DNA, the CDR3 is TGTGCCAGCAGTTTCCTAGCGGTTAACACCGGGGAGCTGTTTTTT. It yields the protein CASSFLAVNTGELFF.

This clone came up once. The chain is built from TRBV7-9 and TRBJ2-5; 7 bases fit TRBD1. The ends lost 5 bases at V and 1 base at J; junction bases unmatched: 4. The CDR3 is made up of 14 amino acids. Germline V gene lookup returns CDR1 SEHNR and CDR2 FQNEAQ (reference sequence). Here the CDR3 DNA reads TGTGCCAGCAGCGCTCGGGACAGCCAAGAGACCCAGTACTTC. Protein product: CASSARDSQETQYF. The full variable domain, with the rest looked up from reference TRBV7-9 and TRBJ2-5, is DTGVSQNPRHKITKRGQNVTFRCDPISEHNRLYWYRQTLGQGPEFLTYFQNEAQLEKSRLLSDRFSAERPKGSFSTLEIQRTEQGDSAMYLCASSARDSQETQYFGPGTRLLVL.

This chain connects TRBV6-6 to TRBJ1-4, with D possibly matching TRBD1 (6 bases). This CDR3 contains 15 residues. Trimming left V 5 bases short and J 4 bases short, with 14 bases between. Germline V gives CDR1 MNHNY, CDR2 SVGAGI (reference sequence). The CDR3 nucleotides read TGTGCCAGCAGTACGCAGGGGACGCTTAATGAAAAACTGTTTTTT. This codes for CASSTQGTLNEKLFF.

This sequence joins TRBV27 and TRBJ2-2, with D perhaps matching TRBD1 (6 bases). This CDR3 has 15 amino acids. V was pared by 5 bases and J by 0 bases, with 10 bases between. CDR1 is MNHEY and CDR2 is SMNVEV in the germline V gene (reference sequence). For the CDR3, the DNA is TGTGCCAGCAGTGACGGGACAACGAACACCGGGGAGCTGTTTTTT. Protein sequence: CASSDGTTNTGELFF.

The chain employs TRBV7-2 and TRBJ2-5; the match to TRBD2 covers 10 bases. CDR3 length equals 19 residues. Trimming cost V 0 bases and J 3 bases; bases outside gene matches: 13. CDR1 is SGHTA, CDR2 FQGNSA, per germline. CDR3 sequence (DNA): TGTGCCAGCAGCTTAGCCGGTGGGACTAGCGCTGTGTCCAAAGAGACCCAGTACTTC. This translates into CASSLAGGTSAVSKETQYF.

This chain connects TRBV2 to TRBJ2-1, with 8 bases lining up with TRBD2. Germline V gene lookup returns CDR1 SNHLY and CDR2 FYNNEI. With 4 bases clipped from V and 7 bases from J, the junction kept 3 bases outside the gene matches. The CDR3 length is 13 residues. CDR3 nucleotide sequence: TGTGCCAGCAGTGCCGGGACTAGTAATGAGCAGTTCTTC. It yields the protein CASSAGTSNEQFF.

V usage is TRBV19 and J usage is TRBJ2-2; 7 nucleotides agree with TRBD1. This CDR3 is 14 amino acids long. The V gene's germline CDR1 is LNHDA and CDR2 SQIVND (reference sequence). J was trimmed by 4 bases and V by 3 bases; bases with no gene match: 2. The CDR3 bases are TGTGCCAGTAGTATTACAGGGGTCACCGGGGAGCTGTTTTTT. It yields the protein CASSITGVTGELFF. The full variable domain, its missing parts supplied by reference TRBV19 and TRBJ2-2, is DGGITQSPKYLFRKEGQNVTLSCEQNLNHDAMYWYRQDPGQGLRLIYYSQIVNDFQKGDIAEGYSVSREKKESFPLTVTSAQKNPTAFYLCASSITGVTGELFFGEGSRLTVL.